The 2 T cell receptor beta chains reported below all come from one sample, sequenced in a study of CD8 T cells in Susac syndrome. With random hexamers, roughly 0.45 to 1 ug RNA was reverse transcribed. One entry per CDR3 protein results from TCRdb running MiXCR on the immunoSEQ multiplex PCR reads. The sample includes fewer than 70,000 distinct CDR3 sequences, roughly 94% seen only once; the top ten take 0.24%. The sequenced sample was CD8+ T cells from PBMCs. The receptors were sampled from a human donor in good health.

The chain employs TRBV7-2 and TRBJ2-1, with TRBD2 matching over 8 bases. The CDR3 has 16 amino acids. CDR1 is SGHTA and CDR2 is FQGNSA in the germline V gene. J lost 4 bases, V lost 5 bases, and 10 bases had no gene match. CDR3: CASSIPRAGGYNEQFF. The CDR3 nucleotides are TGTGCCAGCAGCATACCGCGCGCGGGGGGTTACAATGAGCAGTTCTTC.

The rearrangement uses TRBV7-9 and TRBJ2-2, with 8 bases that match TRBD1. V shed 10 bases and J 4 bases; nucleotides not matched to a gene: 8. The CDR3 loop spans 14 amino acids. Germline V gives CDR1 SEHNR, CDR2 FQNEAQ (reference sequence). For the CDR3, the DNA is TGTGCCACGCAGGGGGCGCCGGGCACCGGGGAGCTGTTTTTT. This gives the protein CATQGAPGTGELFF.